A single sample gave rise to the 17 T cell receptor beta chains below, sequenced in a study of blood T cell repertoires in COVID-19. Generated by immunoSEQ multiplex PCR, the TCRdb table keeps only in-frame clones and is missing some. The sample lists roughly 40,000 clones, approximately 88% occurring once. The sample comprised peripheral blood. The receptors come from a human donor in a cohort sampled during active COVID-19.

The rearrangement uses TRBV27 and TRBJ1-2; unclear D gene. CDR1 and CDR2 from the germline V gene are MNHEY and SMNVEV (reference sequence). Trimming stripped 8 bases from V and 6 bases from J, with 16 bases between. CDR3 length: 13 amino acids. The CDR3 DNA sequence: TGTGCCAGCCGCCTTGGAGGCTCGGATGGCTACACCTTC. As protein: CASRLGGSDGYTF.

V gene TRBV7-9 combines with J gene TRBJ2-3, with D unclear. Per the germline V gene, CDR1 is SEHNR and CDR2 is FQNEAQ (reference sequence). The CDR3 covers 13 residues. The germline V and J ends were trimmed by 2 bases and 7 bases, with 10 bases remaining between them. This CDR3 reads CASSLFPSHTQYF. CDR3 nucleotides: TGTGCCAGCAGCTTATTCCCCTCCCATACGCAGTATTTT. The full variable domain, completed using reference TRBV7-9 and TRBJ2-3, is DTGVSQNPRHKITKRGQNVTFRCDPISEHNRLYWYRQTLGQGPEFLTYFQNEAQLEKSRLLSDRFSAERPKGSFSTLEIQRTEQGDSAMYLCASSLFPSHTQYFGPGTRLTVL.

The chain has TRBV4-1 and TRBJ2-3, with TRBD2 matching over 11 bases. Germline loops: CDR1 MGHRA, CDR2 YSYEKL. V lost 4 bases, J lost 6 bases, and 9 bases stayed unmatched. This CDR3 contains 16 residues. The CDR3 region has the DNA TGCGCCAGCAGCCTCCGGGCTAGCGGGAGGACGGATACGCAGTATTTT. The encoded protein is CASSLRASGRTDTQYF.

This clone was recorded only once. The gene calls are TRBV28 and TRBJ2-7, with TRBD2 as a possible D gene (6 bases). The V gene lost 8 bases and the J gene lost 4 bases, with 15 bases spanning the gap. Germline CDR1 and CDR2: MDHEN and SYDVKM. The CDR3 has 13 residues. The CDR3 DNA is TGTGCCAGCCGAGAGGCAGGGACTTACGAGCAGTACTTC. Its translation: CASREAGTYEQYF.

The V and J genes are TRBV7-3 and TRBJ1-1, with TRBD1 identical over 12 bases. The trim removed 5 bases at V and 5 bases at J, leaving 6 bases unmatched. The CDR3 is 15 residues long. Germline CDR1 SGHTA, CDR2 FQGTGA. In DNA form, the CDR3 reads TGTGCCAGCAGCCCGGGACAGGGGGCGAAAACTGAAGCTTTCTTT. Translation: CASSPGQGAKTEAFF.

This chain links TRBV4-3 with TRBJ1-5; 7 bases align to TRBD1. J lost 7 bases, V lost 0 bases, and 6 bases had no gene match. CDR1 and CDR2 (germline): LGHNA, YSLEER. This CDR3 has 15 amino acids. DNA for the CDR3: TGCGCCAGCAGCCAAGACACAGGGGTGTCCCAGCCCCAGCATTTT. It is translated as CASSQDTGVSQPQHF.

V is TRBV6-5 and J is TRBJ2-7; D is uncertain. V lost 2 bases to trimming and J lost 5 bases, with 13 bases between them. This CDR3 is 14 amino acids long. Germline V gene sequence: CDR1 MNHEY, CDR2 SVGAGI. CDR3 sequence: CASSYALTPDEQYF. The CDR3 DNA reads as TGTGCCAGCAGTTACGCTTTAACACCCGACGAGCAGTACTTC.

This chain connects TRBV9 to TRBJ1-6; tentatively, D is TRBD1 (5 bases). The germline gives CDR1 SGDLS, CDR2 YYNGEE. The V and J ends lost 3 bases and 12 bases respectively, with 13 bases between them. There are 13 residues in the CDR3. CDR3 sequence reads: CASSGPYGGPLHF. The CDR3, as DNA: TGTGCCAGCAGCGGACCCTACGGGGGACCCCTCCACTTT.

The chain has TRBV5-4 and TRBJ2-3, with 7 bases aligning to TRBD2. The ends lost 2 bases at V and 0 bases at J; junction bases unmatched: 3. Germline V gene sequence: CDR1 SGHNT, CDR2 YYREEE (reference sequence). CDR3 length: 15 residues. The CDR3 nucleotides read TGTGCCAGCAGCTTTGGCGGGGGAAGCACAGATACGCAGTATTTT. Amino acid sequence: CASSFGGGSTDTQYF.

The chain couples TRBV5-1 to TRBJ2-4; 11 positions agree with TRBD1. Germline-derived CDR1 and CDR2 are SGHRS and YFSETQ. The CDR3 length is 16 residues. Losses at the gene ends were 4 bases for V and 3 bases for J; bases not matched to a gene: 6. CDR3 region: CASSPGQGDGKNIQYF. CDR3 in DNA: TGCGCCAGCAGCCCGGGACAGGGGGACGGCAAAAACATTCAGTACTTC.

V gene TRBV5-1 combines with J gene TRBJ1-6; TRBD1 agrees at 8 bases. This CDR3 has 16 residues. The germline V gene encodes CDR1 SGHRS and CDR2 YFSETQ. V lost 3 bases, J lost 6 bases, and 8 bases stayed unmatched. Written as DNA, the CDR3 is TGCGCCAGCAGCTCCAGGGCAGGGGGCGGTAATTCACCCCTCCACTTT. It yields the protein CASSSRAGGGNSPLHF.

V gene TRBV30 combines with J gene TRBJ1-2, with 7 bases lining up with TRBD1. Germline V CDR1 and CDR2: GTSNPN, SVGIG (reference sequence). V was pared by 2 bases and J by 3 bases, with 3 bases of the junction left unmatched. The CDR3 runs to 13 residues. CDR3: CAWSRTGDYGYTF. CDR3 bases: TGTGCCTGGAGTAGGACAGGCGACTATGGCTACACCTTC.

CDR3 sequence: CASSSSGGLFGYTF. CDR3 bases: TGTGCCAGCAGCTCGTCAGGGGGCTTGTTCGGCTACACCTTC. The chain recombines TRBV7-2 with TRBJ1-2; 8 positions agree with TRBD1. With 4 bases clipped from V and 8 bases from J, the junction kept 9 bases outside the gene matches. Germline-derived CDR1 and CDR2 are SGHTA and FQGNSA. This CDR3 is built from 14 residues. Full variable domain (rest looked up from reference TRBV7-2 and TRBJ1-2): GAGVSQSPSNKVTEKGKDVELRCDPISGHTALYWYRQSLGQGLEFLIYFQGNSAPDKSGLPSDRFSAERTGGSVSTLTIQRTQQEDSAVYLCASSSSGGLFGYTFGSGTRLTVV.

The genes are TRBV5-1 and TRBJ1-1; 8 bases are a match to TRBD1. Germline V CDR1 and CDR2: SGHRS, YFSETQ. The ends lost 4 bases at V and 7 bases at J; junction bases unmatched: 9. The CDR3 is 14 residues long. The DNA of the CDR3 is TGCGCCAGCAGCGAGGACAGGGCAAACGTTGAAGCTTTCTTT. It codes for CASSEDRANVEAFF. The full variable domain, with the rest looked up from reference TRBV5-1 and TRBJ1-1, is KAGVTQTPRYLIKTRGQQVTLSCSPISGHRSVSWYQQTPGQGLQFLFEYFSETQRNKGNFPGRFSGRQFSNSRSEMNVSTLELGDSALYLCASSEDRANVEAFFGQGTRLTVV.

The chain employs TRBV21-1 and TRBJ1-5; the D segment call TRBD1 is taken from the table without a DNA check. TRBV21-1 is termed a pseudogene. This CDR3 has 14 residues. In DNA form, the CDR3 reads TGTGCCAGCAGCTATGACAGGGCTTATCAGCCCCAGCATTTT. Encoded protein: CASSYDRAYQPQHF.

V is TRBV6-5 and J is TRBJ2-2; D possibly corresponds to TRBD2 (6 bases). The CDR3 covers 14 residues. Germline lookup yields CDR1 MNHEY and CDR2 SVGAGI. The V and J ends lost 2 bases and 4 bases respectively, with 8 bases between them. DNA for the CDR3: TGTGCCAGCAGTTACAGGGGAGGCACCGGGGAGCTGTTTTTT. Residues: CASSYRGGTGELFF.

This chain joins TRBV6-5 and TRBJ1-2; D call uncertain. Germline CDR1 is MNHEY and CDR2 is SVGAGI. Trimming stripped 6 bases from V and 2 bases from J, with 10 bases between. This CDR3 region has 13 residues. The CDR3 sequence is CASRRDLNYGYTF. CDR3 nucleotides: TGTGCCAGCAGGCGTGATCTAAACTATGGCTACACCTTC.